This T cell receptor beta chain was identified during a study of CD8 T cells in Susac syndrome. From germline, CDR1 is SEHNR and CDR2 FQNEAQ (reference sequence). CDR3 length: 15 amino acids. The junction had 6 bases not matched to a gene; V was cut back by 5 bases and J by 3 bases. RNA amounts of about 0.5 to 1 ug underwent reverse transcription with random hexamers. TCRdb independently ran MiXCR on the immunoSEQ multiplex PCR reads; one entry per CDR3 protein. The data hold approximately 300,000 distinct CDR3 sequences, with about 88% observed a single time. The specimen was CD8+ T cells from PBMCs. The chain uses TRBV7-9 and TRBJ2-7, with 11 bases fitting TRBD2. This TCR was sampled from a human donor with multiple sclerosis. This chain's CDR3 is CASSPEGLADYEQYF. The CDR3 DNA sequence: TGTGCCAGCAGCCCCGAGGGACTAGCGGACTACGAGCAGTACTTC.